The 16 T cell receptor beta chains listed next were all sequenced from one sample in a study of HIV-infected patients and healthy controls. Antiretroviral therapy had run roughly three months, about 14 weeks, before follow-up blood collection. All unsorted peripheral T cells were captured because whole blood was used without fractionation. Approximately 510 ng RNA was reverse transcribed with alpha and beta constant-region primers. Alpha and beta chain libraries were made separately by chain-specific third strand synthesis with multiplexing indices. TCRdb re-called the 5' RACE reads through MiXCR, storing one row per CDR3 protein. The table records approximately 11,000 distinct CDR3 sequences, nearly 6% of them present only once. This specimen consisted of blood, obtained during antiretroviral therapy. These receptor sequences come from an adult with HIV infection. The donor label of this sample is uncertain.

By sample share, this clonotype is medium-sized. This chain joins TRBV4-3 and TRBJ2-3; 7 bases map to TRBD2. The V segment lost 3 bases and the J segment 0 bases; nucleotides outside the gene matches: 3. Germline CDR1 and CDR2: LGHNA and YSLEER. This CDR3 has 15 residues. The CDR3 coding sequence is TGCGCCAGCAGCCAGATAGCGGGTAGCACAGATACGCAGTATTTT. It translates to CASSQIAGSTDTQYF.

Judged by abundance, this clonotype is medium-sized (0.01 to 0.1%). The chain uses TRBV6-2 or TRBV6-3 and TRBJ1-3; the D is unclear. This CDR3 has 19 amino acids. Germline V gene sequence: CDR1 MNHEY, CDR2 SVGEGT. The V end was cut by 2 bases, the J end by 0 bases, with 20 bases between. The CDR3 nucleotides read TGTGCCAGCAGTTACCGTCGAGCGTCAGAAGCATTCTCTGGAAACACCATATATTTT. Protein: CASSYRRASEAFSGNTIYF.

Within the sample, this clonotype is medium-sized. V usage is TRBV4-2 and J usage is TRBJ1-1; unclear D gene. Trimming cost V 1 base and J 0 bases, with 12 bases left between them. Per germline, CDR1 LGHNA and CDR2 YNFKEQ. The CDR3 is 16 residues long. CDR3 DNA sequence: TGTGCCAGCAGCCAAGGGGTGACATCATTGAACACTGAAGCTTTCTTT. It specifies CASSQGVTSLNTEAFF.

In its sample, this clonotype was seen many times. The rearrangement uses TRBV14 and TRBJ1-1; 7 bases map to TRBD1. This CDR3 contains 15 residues. Unmatched junction bases numbered 3, after V lost 2 bases and J lost 0 bases. The germline V gene encodes CDR1 SGHDN and CDR2 FVKESK. This CDR3 is CASSQQGGVNTEAFF. The CDR3 DNA reads as TGTGCCAGCAGCCAACAGGGGGGCGTGAACACTGAAGCTTTCTTT. The full variable domain, with the rest looked up from reference TRBV14 and TRBJ1-1, is EAGVTQFPSHSVIEKGQTVTLRCDPISGHDNLYWYRRVMGKEIKFLLHFVKESKQDESGMPNNRFLAERTGGTYSTLKVQPAELEDSGVYFCASSQQGGVNTEAFFGQGTRLTVV.

This clonotype was seen many times. The rearrangement joins TRBV5-1 to TRBJ1-5; 9 bases align to TRBD1. The germline V gene encodes CDR1 SGHRS and CDR2 YFSETQ. This CDR3 has 15 amino acids. V gave up 5 bases and J gave up 7 bases; unmatched junction bases: 10. This CDR3 reads CASSPGQGAGQPQHF. In nucleotides, the CDR3 is TGCGCCAGCAGTCCGGGACAGGGTGCCGGGCAGCCCCAGCATTTT.

This clonotype was picked up many times. The chain has TRBV2 and TRBJ2-7; no definite D call. Germline CDR1 is SNHLY and CDR2 is FYNNEI. The CDR3 consists of 13 residues. Deletions cut 7 bases from V and 2 bases from J, with 12 bases between. DNA of the CDR3: TGTGCCAGCAATGTACCCCTTGCCTACGAGCAGTACTTC. As protein: CASNVPLAYEQYF. Together with reference TRBV2 and TRBJ2-7, the CDR3 gives the full variable domain: EPEVTQTPSHQVTQMGQEVILRCVPISNHLYFYWYRQILGQKVEFLVSFYNNEISEKSEIFDDQFSVERPDGSNFTLKIRSTKLEDSAMYFCASNVPLAYEQYFGPGTRLTVT.

V gene TRBV5-5 combines with J gene TRBJ1-3; perhaps TRBD1 as D (5 bases). Germline V gives CDR1 SGHKS, CDR2 YYEKEE (reference sequence). The CDR3 covers 13 residues. V shed 8 bases and J shed 0 bases, with 9 bases lying between them. As DNA, the CDR3 is TGTGCCAGTGACAGTCCCTCTGGAAACACCATATATTTT. It specifies CASDSPSGNTIYF. The full variable domain, with the rest looked up from reference TRBV5-5 and TRBJ1-3, is DAGVTQSPTHLIKTRGQQVTLRCSPISGHKSVSWYQQVLGQGPQFIFQYYEKEERGRGNFPDRFSARQFPNYSSELNVNALLLGDSALYLCASDSPSGNTIYFGEGSWLTVV.

This clonotype has a count of ten or more. The CDR3 sequence is CASNMGGTNQPQHF. In DNA form, the CDR3 reads TGTGCCAGCAACATGGGGGGGACGAACCAGCCCCAGCATTTT. The V call is TRBV12-3 or TRBV12-4, the J call TRBJ1-5; the D gene is possibly TRBD1 (5 bases). The CDR3 loop spans 14 amino acids. Deletions cut 7 bases from V and 7 bases from J, with 17 bases between.

A note on this clonotype: One end of the junction fails to match germline, which may point to a read error. The chain has TRBV7-9 and TRBJ2-1, with TRBD1 as a possible D gene (5 bases). The germline V gene has CDR1 SEHNR and CDR2 FQNEAQ (reference sequence). The CDR3 length is 16 residues. For the CDR3, the DNA is TGTGCCAGCAGCTTAGGTGGCAGGGAAGTGTACAGTGAGCAGTTCTTC. Its translation is CASSLGGREVYSEQFF.

There are many counts of this clonotype. V is TRBV4-3 and J is TRBJ2-7; no clear D gene. The length of the CDR3 is 16 residues. Looked up from germline, CDR1 is LGHNA and CDR2 is YSLEER. The germline V and J ends were trimmed by 2 bases and 0 bases, with 14 bases remaining between them. The chain's CDR3 is CASSQRLPPASYEQYF. The CDR3 coding sequence is TGCGCCAGCAGCCAACGTTTGCCCCCCGCCTCCTACGAGCAGTACTTC.

This clonotype was recorded many times. The genes are TRBV5-1 and TRBJ1-2, with D hard to call. The V end was cut by 1 base, the J end by 2 bases, with 9 bases between. The CDR3 is 14 amino acids. Germline V CDR1 and CDR2: SGHRS, YFSETQ. As DNA, the CDR3 is TGCGCCAGCAGCTTGTGGGGAGCGAACTATGGCTACACCTTC. This translates into CASSLWGANYGYTF.

This clonotype was seen ten or more times. The gene calls are TRBV19 and TRBJ2-7; maybe TRBD1 (6 bases). The CDR3 runs 13 residues. V lost 4 bases, J lost 1 base, and 8 bases lay in between. Germline loops: CDR1 LNHDA, CDR2 SQIVND (reference sequence). The CDR3 is CASSRDRSYEQYF. The CDR3 coding sequence is TGTGCCAGTAGTAGAGACAGGTCCTACGAGCAGTACTTC.

This clonotype was recorded many times. CDR3 sequence (DNA): TGTGCCAGCAGCCAACTACAGGGGTACGAGCAGTACTTC. Translation: CASSQLQGYEQYF. The V call is TRBV3-1, the J call TRBJ2-7, with 7 bases that match TRBD1. The germline gives CDR1 LGHDT, CDR2 YNNKEL (reference sequence). The length of the CDR3 is 13 residues. The junction had 2 bases not matched to a gene; V was cut back by 2 bases and J by 4 bases.

This clonotype was counted many times. V is TRBV29-1 and J is TRBJ2-1; 7 nucleotides agree with TRBD2. The CDR3 spans 15 residues. The germline V gene encodes CDR1 SQVTM and CDR2 ANQGSEA. J lost 7 bases, V lost 7 bases, and 16 bases had no gene match. In DNA form, the CDR3 reads TGCAGCGCCCCCCGGGGGGAGGGGTCGGAAAATGAGCAGTTCTTC. As protein: CSAPRGEGSENEQFF.

By share of the sample, this clonotype is large. This rearrangement joins TRBV3-1 to TRBJ2-5; 7 nucleotides match TRBD2. The germline V gene has CDR1 LGHDT and CDR2 YNNKEL (reference sequence). V shed 4 bases, J shed 1 base, and the junction held 12 bases outside the gene matches. This CDR3 has 17 amino acids. CDR3 amino acids: CASSPLMGGTLQETQYF. CDR3 bases: TGTGCCAGCAGCCCCCTGATGGGAGGGACCCTCCAAGAGACCCAGTACTTC.

This clonotype was seen at least ten times. The chain has TRBV5-1 and TRBJ1-2, with TRBD1 as a possible D gene (6 bases). Trimming shortened V by 4 bases and J by 5 bases, and 9 bases separated the two germline ends. CDR1 and CDR2 from the germline V gene are SGHRS and YFSETQ. This CDR3 region has 12 residues. CDR3 loop: CASSLDSYGYTF. In DNA form, the CDR3 reads TGCGCCAGCAGCCTGGACAGTTATGGCTACACCTTC.